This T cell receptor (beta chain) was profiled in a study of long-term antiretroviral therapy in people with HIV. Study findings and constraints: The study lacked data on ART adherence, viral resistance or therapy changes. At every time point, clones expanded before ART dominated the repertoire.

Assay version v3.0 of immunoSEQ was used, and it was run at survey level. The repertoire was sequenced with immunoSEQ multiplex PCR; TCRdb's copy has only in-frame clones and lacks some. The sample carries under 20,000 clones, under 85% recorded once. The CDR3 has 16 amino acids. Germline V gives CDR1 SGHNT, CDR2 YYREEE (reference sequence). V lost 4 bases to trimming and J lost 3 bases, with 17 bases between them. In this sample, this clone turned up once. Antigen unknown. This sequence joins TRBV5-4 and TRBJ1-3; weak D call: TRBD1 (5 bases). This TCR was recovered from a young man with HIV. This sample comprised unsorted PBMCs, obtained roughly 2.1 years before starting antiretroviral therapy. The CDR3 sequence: CASSVGGTHSGNTIYF. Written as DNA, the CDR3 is TGTGCCAGCAGCGTCGGAGGGACCCATAGTGGAAACACCATATATTTT.